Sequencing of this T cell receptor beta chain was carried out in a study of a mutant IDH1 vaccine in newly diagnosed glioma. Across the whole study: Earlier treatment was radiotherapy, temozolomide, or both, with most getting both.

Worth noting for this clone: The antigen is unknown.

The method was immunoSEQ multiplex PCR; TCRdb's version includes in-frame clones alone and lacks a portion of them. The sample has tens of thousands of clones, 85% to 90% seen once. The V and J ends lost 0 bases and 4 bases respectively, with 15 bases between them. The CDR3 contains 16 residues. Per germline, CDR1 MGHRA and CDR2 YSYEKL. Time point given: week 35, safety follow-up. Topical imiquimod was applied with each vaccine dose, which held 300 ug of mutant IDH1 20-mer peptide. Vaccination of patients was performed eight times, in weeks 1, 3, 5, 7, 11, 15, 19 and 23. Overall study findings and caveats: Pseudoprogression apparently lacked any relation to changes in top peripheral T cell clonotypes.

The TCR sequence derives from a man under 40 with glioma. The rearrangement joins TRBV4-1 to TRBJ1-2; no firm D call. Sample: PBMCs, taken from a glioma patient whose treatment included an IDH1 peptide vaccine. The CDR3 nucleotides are TGCGCCAGCAGCCAAGACTCTACAGTTAGGGTCTATGGCTACACCTTC. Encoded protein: CASSQDSTVRVYGYTF.